This T cell receptor (beta chain) was observed in a study of identical twins. TCRdb passed the 5' RACE reads through MiXCR, listing each CDR3 protein once. The data show 400,000 to 550,000 distinct CDR3 sequences, roughly 26% seen once. Germline V gives CDR1 SEHNR, CDR2 FQNEAQ (reference sequence). The CDR3 length is 17 residues. V shed 5 bases, J shed 4 bases, and the junction held 10 bases outside the gene matches. This sample also appeared in a second study, on T cells expressing NK-cell markers. That paper states: Just one sequenced donor of eight was HCMV-seronegative, while seven were seropositive.

The TCR sequence derives from a woman between 18 and 29 years old in good health. What was sequenced was CD4+ T cells sorted from blood. V gene TRBV7-9 combines with J gene TRBJ2-2; the match to TRBD2 covers 10 bases. CDR3 coding DNA: TGTGCCAGCAGCGCGGATGGGACTAGCGTTTCCACCGGGGAGCTGTTTTTT. Translated: CASSADGTSVSTGELFF.